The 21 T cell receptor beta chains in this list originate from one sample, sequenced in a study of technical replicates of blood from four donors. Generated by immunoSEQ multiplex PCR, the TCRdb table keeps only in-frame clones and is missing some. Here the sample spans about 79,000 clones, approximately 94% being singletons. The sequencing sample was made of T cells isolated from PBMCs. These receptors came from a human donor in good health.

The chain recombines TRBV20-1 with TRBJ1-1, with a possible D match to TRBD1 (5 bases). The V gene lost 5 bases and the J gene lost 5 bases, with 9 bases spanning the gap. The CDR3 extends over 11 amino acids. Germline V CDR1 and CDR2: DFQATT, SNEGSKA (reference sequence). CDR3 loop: CSAVRVTEAFF. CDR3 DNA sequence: TGCAGTGCTGTCAGGGTGACTGAAGCTTTCTTT.

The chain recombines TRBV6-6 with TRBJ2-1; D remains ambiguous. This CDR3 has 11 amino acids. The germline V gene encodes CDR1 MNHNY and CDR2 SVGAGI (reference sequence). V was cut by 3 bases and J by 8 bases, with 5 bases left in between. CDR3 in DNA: TGTGCCAGCAGTTATTCCGATGAGCAGTTCTTC. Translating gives CASSYSDEQFF.

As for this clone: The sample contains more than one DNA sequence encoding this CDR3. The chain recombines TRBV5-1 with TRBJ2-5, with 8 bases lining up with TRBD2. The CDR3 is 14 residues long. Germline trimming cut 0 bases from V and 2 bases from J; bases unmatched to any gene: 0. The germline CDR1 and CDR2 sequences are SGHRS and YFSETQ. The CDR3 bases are TGCGCCAGCAGCTTGGCGGGGGGGCAAGAGACCCAGTACTTC. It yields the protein CASSLAGGQETQYF.

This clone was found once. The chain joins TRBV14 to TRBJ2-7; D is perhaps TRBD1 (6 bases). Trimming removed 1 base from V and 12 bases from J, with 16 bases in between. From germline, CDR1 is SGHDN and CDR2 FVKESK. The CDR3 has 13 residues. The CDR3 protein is CASSQVKAGDGYF. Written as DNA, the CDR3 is TGTGCCAGCAGCCAAGTGAAAGCAGGGGATGGGTACTTC.

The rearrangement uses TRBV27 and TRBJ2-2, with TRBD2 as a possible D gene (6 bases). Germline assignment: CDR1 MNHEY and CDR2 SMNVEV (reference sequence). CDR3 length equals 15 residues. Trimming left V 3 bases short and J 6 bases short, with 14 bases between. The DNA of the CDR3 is TGTGCCAGCAGTTTGGGACTCCTCAGATCCGGGGAGCTGTTTTTT. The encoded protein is CASSLGLLRSGELFF.

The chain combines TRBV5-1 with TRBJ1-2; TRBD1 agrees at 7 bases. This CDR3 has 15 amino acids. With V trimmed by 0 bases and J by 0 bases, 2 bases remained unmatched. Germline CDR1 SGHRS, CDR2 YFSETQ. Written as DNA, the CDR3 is TGCGCCAGCAGCTTGGGACAGGGAACTAACTATGGCTACACCTTC. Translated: CASSLGQGTNYGYTF. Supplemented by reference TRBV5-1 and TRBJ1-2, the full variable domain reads KAGVTQTPRYLIKTRGQQVTLSCSPISGHRSVSWYQQTPGQGLQFLFEYFSETQRNKGNFPGRFSGRQFSNSRSEMNVSTLELGDSALYLCASSLGQGTNYGYTFGSGTRLTVV.

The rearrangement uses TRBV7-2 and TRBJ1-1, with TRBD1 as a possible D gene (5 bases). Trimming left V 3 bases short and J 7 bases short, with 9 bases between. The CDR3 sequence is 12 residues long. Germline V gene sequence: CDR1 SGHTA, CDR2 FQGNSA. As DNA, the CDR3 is TGTGCCAGCAGCTTCGGGGGTTATGAAGCTTTCTTT. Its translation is CASSFGGYEAFF.

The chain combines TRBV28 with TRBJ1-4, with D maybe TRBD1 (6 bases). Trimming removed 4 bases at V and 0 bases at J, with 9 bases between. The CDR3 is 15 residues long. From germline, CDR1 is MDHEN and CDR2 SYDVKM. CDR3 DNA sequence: TGTGCCAGCAGTTCAACAGGGCCAACTAATGAAAAACTGTTTTTT. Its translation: CASSSTGPTNEKLFF.

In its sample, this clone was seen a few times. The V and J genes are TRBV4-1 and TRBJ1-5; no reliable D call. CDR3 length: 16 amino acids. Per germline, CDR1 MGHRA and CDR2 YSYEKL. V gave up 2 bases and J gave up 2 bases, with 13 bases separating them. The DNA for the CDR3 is TGCGCCAGCAGCCAAATAAACATGGTGGGCAATCAGCCCCAGCATTTT. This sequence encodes CASSQINMVGNQPQHF.

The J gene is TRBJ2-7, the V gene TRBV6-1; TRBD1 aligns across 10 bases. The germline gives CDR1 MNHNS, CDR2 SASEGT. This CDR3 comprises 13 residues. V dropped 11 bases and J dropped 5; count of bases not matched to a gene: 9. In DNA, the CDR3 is TGTGCCTTACGAAGACAGGGGGCCGACGAGCAGTACTTC. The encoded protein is CALRRQGADEQYF.

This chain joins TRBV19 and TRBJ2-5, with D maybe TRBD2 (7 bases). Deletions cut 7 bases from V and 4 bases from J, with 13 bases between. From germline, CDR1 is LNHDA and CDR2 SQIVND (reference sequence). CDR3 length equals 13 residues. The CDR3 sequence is CASKPGGGETQYF. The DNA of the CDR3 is TGTGCCAGTAAACCGGGGGGCGGAGAGACCCAGTACTTC.

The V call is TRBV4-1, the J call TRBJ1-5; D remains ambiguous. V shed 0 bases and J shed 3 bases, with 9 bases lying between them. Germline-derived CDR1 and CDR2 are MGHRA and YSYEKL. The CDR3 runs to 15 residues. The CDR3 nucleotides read TGCGCCAGCAGCCAAGAAATAGGAGACAATCAGCCCCAGCATTTT. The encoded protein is CASSQEIGDNQPQHF.

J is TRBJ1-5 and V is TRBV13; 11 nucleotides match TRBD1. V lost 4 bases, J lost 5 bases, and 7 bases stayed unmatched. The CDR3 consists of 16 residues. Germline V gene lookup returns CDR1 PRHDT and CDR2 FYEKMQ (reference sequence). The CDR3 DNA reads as TGTGCCAGCAGCTCGTGGGGGACAGGGGGTGATCAGCCCCAGCATTTT. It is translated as CASSSWGTGGDQPQHF.

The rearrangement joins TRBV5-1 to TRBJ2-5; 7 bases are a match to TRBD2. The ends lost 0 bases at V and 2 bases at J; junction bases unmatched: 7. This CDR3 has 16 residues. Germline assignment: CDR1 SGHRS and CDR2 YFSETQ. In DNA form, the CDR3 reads TGCGCCAGCAGCTTGGCCGGGGGGAGTACTCAAGAGACCCAGTACTTC. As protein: CASSLAGGSTQETQYF.

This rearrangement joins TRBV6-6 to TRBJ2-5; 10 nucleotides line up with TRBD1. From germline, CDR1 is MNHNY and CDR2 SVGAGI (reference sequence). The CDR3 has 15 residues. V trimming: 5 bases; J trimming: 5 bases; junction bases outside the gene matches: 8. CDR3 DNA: TGTGCCAGCAGTGCCCCGACAGGGGGCCGGGAGACCCAGTACTTC. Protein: CASSAPTGGRETQYF.

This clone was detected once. The CDR3 spells CASNPDRGNTEAFF. Here the CDR3 DNA reads TGTGCCAGCAACCCCGACAGGGGGAACACTGAAGCTTTCTTT. The V and J genes are TRBV28 and TRBJ1-1, with TRBD1 matching 8 bases. With 7 bases clipped from V and 1 base from J, the junction kept 5 bases outside the gene matches. The CDR3 is 14 residues long. Germline V lookup: CDR1 MDHEN, CDR2 SYDVKM.

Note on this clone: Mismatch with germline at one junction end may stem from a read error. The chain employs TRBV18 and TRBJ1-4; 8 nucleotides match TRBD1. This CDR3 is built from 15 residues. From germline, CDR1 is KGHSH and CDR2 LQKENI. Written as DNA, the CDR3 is TGTGCCAGCTCACCTGAGCAGGGGGCTCTTAATGGCGGACTTTTT. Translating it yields CASSPEQGALNGGLF.

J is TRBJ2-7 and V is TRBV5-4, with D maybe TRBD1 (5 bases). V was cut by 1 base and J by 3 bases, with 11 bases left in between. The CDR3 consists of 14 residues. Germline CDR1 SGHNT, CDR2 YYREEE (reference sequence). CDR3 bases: TGTGCCAGCAGCTTGATGGGCCAGGGCTACGAGCAGTACTTC. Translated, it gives CASSLMGQGYEQYF.

The CDR3 region is CASSEGAVYEQYF. The CDR3 DNA sequence: TGTGCCAGCAGTGAAGGAGCGGTCTACGAGCAGTACTTC. The chain links TRBV6-1 to TRBJ2-7; maybe TRBD2 (5 bases). Trimming pared 1 base from V and 3 bases from J, leaving 7 bases between. CDR1 and CDR2 (germline): MNHNS, SASEGT. The CDR3 runs 13 residues.

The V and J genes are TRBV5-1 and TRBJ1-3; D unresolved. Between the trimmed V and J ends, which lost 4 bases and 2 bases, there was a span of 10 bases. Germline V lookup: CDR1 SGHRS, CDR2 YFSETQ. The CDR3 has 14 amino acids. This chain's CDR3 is CASSPSSAGNTIYF. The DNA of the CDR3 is TGCGCCAGCAGCCCCTCGTCGGCTGGAAACACCATATATTTT.

The CDR3 region is CASSLGGAEEQYF. CDR3 coding DNA: TGCGCCAGCAGCCTCGGGGGGGCAGAAGAGCAGTACTTC. V usage is TRBV4-1 and J usage is TRBJ2-7; 8 nucleotides match TRBD2. Germline V gives CDR1 MGHRA, CDR2 YSYEKL. V dropped 4 bases and J dropped 7; count of bases not matched to a gene: 6. The CDR3 sequence is 13 residues long.